Below are 18 T cell receptor beta chains sequenced from a single sample in a study of blood T cells in healthy people across ages. A second 7 to 11 cycle PCR used barcoded and J-beta primers. A single record per CDR3 protein comes from TCRdb applying MiXCR to the 5' RACE reads. The repertoire holds about 640,000 distinct CDR3 sequences, 58% seen once, with over 30% in the top ten. Sequencing input: blood. The receptor source for this set is a man aged 60 to 69 in good health.

This chain joins TRBV6-4 and TRBJ2-3; no clear D. V lost 2 bases and J lost 1, with 13 bases in between. The CDR3 consists of 16 residues. CDR1 and CDR2 from the germline V gene are MRHNA and SNTAGT. CDR3 DNA sequence: TGTGCCAGCAGTGACGGATCGGGTCCGGGCACAGATACGCAGTATTTT. It codes for CASSDGSGPGTDTQYF.

This clonotype came up a few times. The chain combines TRBV20-1 with TRBJ2-1; D possibly matches TRBD1 or TRBD2 (5 bases each). CDR3 length: 14 residues. Per the germline V gene, CDR1 is DFQATT and CDR2 is SNEGSKA (reference sequence). Between the trimmed V and J ends, which lost 6 bases and 2 bases, there was a span of 14 bases. DNA for the CDR3: TGCAGTGCCCATCCCGGGACCACCTACAATGAGCAGTTCTTC. Its translation: CSAHPGTTYNEQFF.

The V call is TRBV4-1, the J call TRBJ2-2, with a possible D match to TRBD2 (6 bases). The CDR3 consists of 18 residues. Trimming cost V 10 bases and J 0 bases, with 24 bases left between them. From germline, CDR1 is MGHRA and CDR2 YSYEKL. CDR3 DNA: TGCGCCACCAGATCGTCTGACATAGCGGAACCGAACACCGGGGAGCTGTTTTTT. It yields the protein CATRSSDIAEPNTGELFF.

This clonotype showed up just a few times. The chain joins TRBV9 to TRBJ2-5, with a tentative D call TRBD1 (6 bases). The CDR3 has 14 residues. Trimming left V 3 bases short and J 0 bases short, with 9 bases between. Germline V gene data show CDR1 as SGDLS and CDR2 as YYNGEE. The CDR3 protein is CASSEGTYQETQYF. DNA for the CDR3: TGTGCCAGCAGCGAAGGGACATACCAAGAGACCCAGTACTTC. The full variable domain, with the rest looked up from reference TRBV9 and TRBJ2-5, is DSGVTQTPKHLITATGQRVTLRCSPRSGDLSVYWYQQSLDQGLQFLIQYYNGEERAKGNILERFSAQQFPDLHSELNLSSLELGDSALYFCASSEGTYQETQYFGPGTRLLVL.

This chain links TRBV12-3 or TRBV12-4 with TRBJ2-1; D uncertain. The V and J ends lost 2 bases and 8 bases respectively, with 13 bases between them. The CDR3 is made up of 14 amino acids. This chain's CDR3 is CASSLHGFRDEQFF. The CDR3 nucleotides read TGTGCCAGCAGTTTACACGGGTTCCGCGATGAGCAGTTCTTC.

V gene TRBV5-1 combines with J gene TRBJ2-2; 9 bases align to TRBD2. Germline CDR1 and CDR2: SGHRS and YFSETQ. There are 16 residues in the CDR3. V was clipped by 4 bases and J by 6 bases; unmatched bases: 10. CDR3: CASSGTSSRLSGELFF. For the CDR3, the DNA is TGCGCCAGCAGCGGGACTAGCTCCCGTTTATCCGGGGAGCTGTTTTTT.

The chain recombines TRBV7-7 with TRBJ2-1; the match to TRBD1 covers 8 bases. Trimming took 5 bases from V and 5 from J; bases not matched to a gene: 5. The CDR3 is made up of 14 amino acids. Germline CDR1 and CDR2: SSHAT and FNYEAQ (reference sequence). The CDR3 region has the DNA TGTGCCAGCAGCACGGACAGGGTTCACAATGAGCAGTTCTTC. The encoded protein is CASSTDRVHNEQFF.

The CDR3 sequence is CASSRGTSGGNYNEQFF. Here the CDR3 DNA reads TGTGCCAGCAGCCGAGGGACTAGCGGGGGGAACTACAATGAGCAGTTCTTC. This chain uses TRBV3-1 with TRBJ2-1; 15 nucleotides agree with TRBD2. This CDR3 spans 17 amino acids. V shed 4 bases, J shed 3 bases, and the junction held 4 bases outside the gene matches. Per germline, CDR1 LGHDT and CDR2 YNNKEL (reference sequence).

The rearrangement links TRBV7-2 to TRBJ2-1, with D possibly being TRBD2 (5 bases). CDR1 and CDR2 (germline): SGHTA, FQGNSA. The length of the CDR3 is 15 residues. Trimming removed 5 bases from V and 4 bases from J, with 15 bases in between. This chain's CDR3 is CASSPEGFIYNEQFF. CDR3 DNA sequence: TGTGCCAGCAGCCCAGAGGGCTTCATATACAATGAGCAGTTCTTC. The full variable domain, rest sourced from reference TRBV7-2 and TRBJ2-1, is GAGVSQSPSNKVTEKGKDVELRCDPISGHTALYWYRQSLGQGLEFLIYFQGNSAPDKSGLPSDRFSAERTGGSVSTLTIQRTQQEDSAVYLCASSPEGFIYNEQFFGPGTRLTVL.

The chain carries TRBV7-2 and TRBJ2-2; TRBD2 might be the D (6 bases). Germline V gene sequence: CDR1 SGHTA, CDR2 FQGNSA. The germline V and J ends were trimmed by 0 bases and 6 bases, with 11 bases remaining between them. CDR3 size: 15 residues. The CDR3 DNA follows: TGTGCCAGCAGCTTAGCGGGGGGTCGGCCCGGGGAGCTGTTTTTT. It encodes CASSLAGGRPGELFF.

CDR3 DNA sequence: TGTGCCATCAGTGGACCTTATGGCTACACCTTC. It codes for CAISGPYGYTF. V usage is TRBV10-3 and J usage is TRBJ1-2; D not resolved. Trimming left V 4 bases short and J 5 bases short, with 5 bases between. This CDR3 region has 11 residues. The germline CDR1 and CDR2 sequences are ENHRY and SYGVKD.

The chain uses TRBV5-4 and TRBJ2-5, with TRBD1 matching 11 bases. Germline V gives CDR1 SGHNT, CDR2 YYREEE (reference sequence). CDR3 length: 16 residues. Trimming removed 3 bases from V and 6 bases from J; junction bases left unmatched: 10. CDR3 sequence (DNA): TGTGCCAGCAGCTCGGGACTCGGGACAGGGGGAAAGACCCAGTACTTC. Translating gives CASSSGLGTGGKTQYF. The full variable domain, in which reference TRBV5-4 and TRBJ2-5 provide the parts outside the CDR3, is ETGVTQSPTHLIKTRGQQVTLRCSSQSGHNTVSWYQQALGQGPQFIFQYYREEENGRGNFPPRFSGLQFPNYSSELNVNALELDDSALYLCASSSGLGTGGKTQYFGPGTRLLVL.

The gene calls are TRBV12-3 or TRBV12-4 and TRBJ2-4; D uncertain. The germline V and J ends were trimmed by 3 bases and 1 base, with 7 bases remaining between them. The CDR3 runs to 14 residues. CDR3 protein: CASSLAGAKNIQYF. For the CDR3, the DNA is TGTGCCAGCAGTTTGGCTGGGGCCAAAAACATTCAGTACTTC.

This rearrangement joins TRBV6-1 to TRBJ2-1; 13 bases are shared with TRBD2. CDR1 and CDR2 from the germline V gene are MNHNS and SASEGT. V gave up 4 bases and J gave up 5 bases; unmatched junction bases: 2. The CDR3 has 15 residues. CDR3 sequence: CASSGGLAGNNEQFF. DNA of the CDR3: TGTGCCAGCAGTGGGGGACTAGCGGGGAACAATGAGCAGTTCTTC.

V usage is TRBV5-8 and J usage is TRBJ1-2, with D perhaps matching TRBD1 (5 bases). This CDR3 contains 16 residues. Trimming took 3 bases from V and 2 from J, leaving 17 bases between them. From germline, CDR1 is SGHTS and CDR2 YDEGEE. This CDR3 reads CASSYPGGGLNYGYTF. The CDR3 DNA follows: TGTGCCAGCAGCTACCCCGGGGGGGGACTAAACTATGGCTACACCTTC.

The chain employs TRBV12-3 or TRBV12-4 and TRBJ1-2; tentatively, D is TRBD1 (6 bases). The CDR3 has 16 residues. Trimming cost V 2 bases and J 0 bases, with 13 bases left between them. The CDR3 sequence is CASSLLGAKANYGYTF. DNA of the CDR3: TGTGCCAGCAGTTTATTGGGGGCCAAAGCTAACTATGGCTACACCTTC.

This chain links TRBV20-1 with TRBJ2-7; 9 nucleotides match TRBD2. The CDR3 totals 13 residues. Germline V gene lookup returns CDR1 DFQATT and CDR2 SNEGSKA (reference sequence). J lost 4 bases, V lost 1 base, and 2 bases had no gene match. CDR3 sequence: CSARGAGGYEQYF. The CDR3, as DNA: TGCAGTGCTAGAGGAGCGGGGGGTTACGAGCAGTACTTC.

The genes are TRBV12-3 or TRBV12-4 and TRBJ2-2; possible D gene TRBD1, 5 bases. V shed 3 bases and J shed 6 bases, with 14 bases lying between them. This CDR3 has 15 residues. The CDR3 bases are TGTGCCAGCAGTTTTAGGCAGGGTTTCTCCGGGGAGCTGTTTTTT. Encoded protein: CASSFRQGFSGELFF.